This T cell receptor (beta chain) was sequenced during a study of blood T cells in healthy people across ages. Study outcomes and limitations: Age brought a roughly linear fall in TCR beta diversity measured per million T cells. More naive CD4+ cells and higher diversity marked long-lived donors relative to aged donors.

With a J-beta primer mix and a sample-barcoded 5' primer, a second PCR ran about 6 to 11 cycles. In TCRdb, the 5' RACE reads were re-called with MiXCR into one record per CDR3 protein. Among about 1.5 million distinct CDR3 sequences listed, around 40% were seen once. A minimum of 5 micrograms of total RNA was extracted per sample. Only a few counts were recorded for this clonotype. Its specificity is not known. From germline, CDR1 is SEHNR and CDR2 FQNEAQ (reference sequence). Trimming removed 5 bases from V and 2 bases from J, with 13 bases in between. This CDR3 comprises 15 residues. This receptor was identified in a woman under 30 in good health. The rearrangement links TRBV7-9 to TRBJ2-1, with no clear D. The sequencing sample was made of blood. The CDR3 region has the DNA TGTGCCAGCAGCGCCTCTTGGGGTACCTACAATGAGCAGTTCTTC. Residues: CASSASWGTYNEQFF. Variable domain in full (rest from reference TRBV7-9 and TRBJ2-1): DTGVSQNPRHKITKRGQNVTFRCDPISEHNRLYWYRQTLGQGPEFLTYFQNEAQLEKSRLLSDRFSAERPKGSFSTLEIQRTEQGDSAMYLCASSASWGTYNEQFFGPGTRLTVL.